This T cell receptor beta chain originates from a study of blood T cell repertoires in COVID-19. Libraries were prepared by immunoSEQ multiplex PCR; TCRdb keeps only in-frame clonotypes and omits some of them. The data show 100,000 or so clones, over 70% seen once. This CDR3 comprises 16 residues. Looked up from germline, CDR1 is SGHTA and CDR2 is FQGNSA. After removal of 3 bases from V and 0 bases from J, the junction contained 5 bases not matched to a gene. The sequence derives from a human donor in a cohort sampled during active COVID-19. The chain links TRBV7-2 to TRBJ2-3; 8 bases align to TRBD2. The source material was peripheral blood. In nucleotides, the CDR3 is TGTGCCAGCAGCTTGATAGCGGGATCTAGCACAGATACGCAGTATTTT. It is translated as CASSLIAGSSTDTQYF.